This T cell receptor (beta chain) derives from a study of T cell responses to AZD1222 COVID-19 vaccine (dated by TCRdb to about 2021). With regard to the full study: AZD1222 recipients with second doses at about 4 weeks or about 12 weeks were pooled, because spike-specific TCR depth and breadth did not differ between schedules. Enrollment into the trials was organized by age into subgroups of 18-55, 56-69 and 70-plus years, and those subgroups contained roughly 150, 30 and 60 TCR-sequenced participants, respectively. TCR sequencing covered over 230 trial participants: 200 to 210 given two doses of AZD1222 and approximately 25 given two doses of MenACWY control vaccine.

Results the study describes overall, beyond this receptor: The vaccine-associated CD4 TCRs covered the entire spike protein, and the dominant responses fell in regions 160-218 and 743-854. Reportedly, close to half of the unique spike-specific TCRs recognized epitopes lying outside the regions that are mutated in the B.1.351 and B.1.1.7 variants. Conclusions about previously exposed vaccinees are limited, since just five to seven AZD1222 recipients were seropositive for SARS-CoV-2 at baseline. The 56-69-year group was small, and its depth increase did not reach significance, likely because of low power. Because no day 14 peak-response samples were available, repertoires were characterized only after the peak T cell response. Participants were mostly white British, with more females than males. The authors suggested clonal diversity may have been underestimated. After two AZD1222 doses, both the breadth and the depth of spike-specific TCRs were significantly higher than at day 0 and than in MenACWY recipients.

A note on this clone: Its antigen is unknown. No base qualities exist here, and no much larger clone lies one base off it.

The CDR3 regions of human TCRbeta chains were subjected to immunosequencing. Under the source paper's analysis protocol: TCRs in the repertoires were matched against a reference library of SARS-CoV-2-specific TCRs that had been generated with the MIRA antigen-specificity platform. Breadth was defined as the fraction of unique TCRs that were SARS-CoV-2-associated, and depth was defined as the fraction of total T cells that were SARS-CoV-2-associated. Using the MIRA data, every spike-specific TCR was mapped to the spike region that the TCR reacted to and assigned to either a CD4 or a CD8 class. Log10-transformed breadth and depth values were compared by one-way ANOVA with Sidak's multiple comparisons tests. TCRdb retrieved this table from immuneACCESS and kept in-frame rearrangements only. Not all clones are present; in checked studies, unresolved V genes account for under half, and no reason is known for the remainder. V, J and clone size derive from that table, while D and trimming were established from the DNA sequence. This sample gives about 140,000 clones in total; just under 95% of them show up just once. The ten most abundant clones make up approximately 5.4% of the sample.

Reading from cysteine to phenylalanine, the CDR3 counts 13 amino acids. Solely the CDR3 DNA is kept, with 39 bases framed from the first base. CDR1 LNHDA and CDR2 SQIVND were looked up in the germline V gene (reference sequence). The trim is 9 bases for V and 1 base for J, with a gap of 10 bases between the germline ends. The sample's time point label, decoded: baseline before first vaccination. Vaccinee samples were obtained from the UK trials COV001 and COV002, which included a single-blind randomized controlled phase 2/3 trial of AZD1222 (ChAdOx1 nCoV-19) in healthy adults. Trial participant PBMC samples were collected at day 0 and day 28 after the second dose for TCRbeta chain sequencing.

The TCR sequence derives from an adult in good health. Rearrangement joined TRBV19 to TRBJ1-5, with TRBD1 perhaps the D gene, on 5 matching bases. Sample: peripheral blood, taken on day 0 of AZD1222 vaccination. The CDR3 in this case is CARRGRSNQPQHF. The sequenced DNA: TGTGCCAGGAGGGGTCGGAGCAATCAGCCCCAGCATTTT.